What follows are 27 T cell receptor beta chains derived from one specimen sequenced in a study of cytomegalovirus exposure and HLA in healthy donors. It was with 60 Vbeta and 13 Jbeta primers that the PCR ran. Generated by immunoSEQ multiplex PCR, the TCRdb table keeps only in-frame clones and is missing some. The repertoire consists of over 150,000 clones, with 65% to 90% occurring once and the leading ten covering roughly 10%. Sequencing was carried out using PBMCs. These receptors originate from a man aged 45-60 years in good health and CMV-seropositive.

The gene calls are TRBV11-3 and TRBJ2-1, with 9 bases matching TRBD2. The trim removed 3 bases at V and 8 bases at J, leaving 14 bases unmatched. This CDR3 contains 17 residues. Germline lookup yields CDR1 SGHNT and CDR2 YENEEA. Written as DNA, the CDR3 is TGTGCCAGCAGCTTCGACCCCCCTGGACTAGCGCGGGATGAGCAGTTCTTC. Amino acids: CASSFDPPGLARDEQFF.

This clone has more than one count but fewer than ten. V is TRBV7-2 and J is TRBJ2-3, with D possibly matching TRBD2 (6 bases). The CDR3 is 15 residues long. Germline loops: CDR1 SGHTA, CDR2 FQGNSA. The V gene lost 4 bases and the J gene lost 3 bases, with 14 bases spanning the gap. CDR3 coding DNA: TGTGCCAGCAGCTCCTCGGGACTCGTAACAGATACGCAGTATTTT. This encodes CASSSSGLVTDTQYF.

V is TRBV13 and J is TRBJ2-1, with D perhaps matching TRBD1 (6 bases). The length of the CDR3 is 20 residues. V lost 4 bases and J lost 1, with 26 bases in between. Germline V CDR1 and CDR2: PRHDT, FYEKMQ (reference sequence). The CDR3 sequence: CASSSARIRPGAGSYNEQFF. The CDR3 coding sequence is TGTGCCAGCAGCTCAGCGAGAATTAGACCAGGGGCAGGGTCCTACAATGAGCAGTTCTTC.

The chain combines TRBV2 with TRBJ2-5; D remains unclear. The assigned J gene may be wrong: the sequence end matches TRBJ2-7 better. The CDR3 spans 12 residues. Germline CDR1 SNHLY, CDR2 FYNNEI. The CDR3 DNA sequence: TGTGCCAGCTTAGTCAACTCCTACGAGCAGTACTTC. It encodes CASLVNSYEQYF.

This clone was counted a few times. The chain links TRBV7-6 to TRBJ2-5, with D perhaps matching TRBD1 (6 bases). This CDR3 comprises 13 residues. The V end was cut by 3 bases, the J end by 2 bases, with 7 bases between. CDR1 SGHVS and CDR2 FNYEAQ come from the germline V gene. This CDR3 is CASSFRGQETQYF. The CDR3, as DNA: TGTGCCAGCAGCTTTAGGGGGCAAGAGACCCAGTACTTC.

The rearrangement uses TRBV9 and TRBJ2-1; 11 bases are a match to TRBD1. This CDR3 is 13 amino acids long. Germline V lookup: CDR1 SGDLS, CDR2 YYNGEE. Trimming at V came to 3 bases and at J to 13 bases, leaving 6 bases not matched to a gene. The DNA of the CDR3 is TGTGCCAGCAGCGGGGGGACAGGGGGTACTCAGTTCTTC. It translates to CASSGGTGGTQFF.

The chain employs TRBV9 and TRBJ1-4; weak D call: TRBD1 (6 bases). The germline V gene has CDR1 SGDLS and CDR2 YYNGEE. The CDR3 has 14 residues. Trimming shortened V by 6 bases and J by 3 bases, and 12 bases separated the two germline ends. CDR3 DNA sequence: TGTGCCAGCAACCTACAGGGAGCTAATGAAAAACTGTTTTTT. Protein sequence: CASNLQGANEKLFF.

This chain joins TRBV4-2 and TRBJ1-1; 9 nucleotides align to TRBD1. Germline assignment: CDR1 LGHNA and CDR2 YNFKEQ. This CDR3 region has 16 residues. V was pared by 4 bases and J by 4 bases, with 10 bases of the junction left unmatched. The CDR3 bases are TGTGCCAGCAGCCCCGGGGGAACAGGGGGCGGCACTGAAGCTTTCTTT. Its protein is CASSPGGTGGGTEAFF.

This chain links TRBV19 with TRBJ1-1, with a possible D match to TRBD1 (6 bases). The CDR3 sequence is 15 residues long. Trimming left V 5 bases short and J 3 bases short, with 16 bases between. CDR1 and CDR2 (germline): LNHDA, SQIVND (reference sequence). In nucleotides, the CDR3 is TGTGCCAGTAGTTCCGGGGGGGGCTTGGACACTGAAGCTTTCTTT. Translation: CASSSGGGLDTEAFF. The whole variable domain, remainder taken from reference TRBV19 and TRBJ1-1, is DGGITQSPKYLFRKEGQNVTLSCEQNLNHDAMYWYRQDPGQGLRLIYYSQIVNDFQKGDIAEGYSVSREKKESFPLTVTSAQKNPTAFYLCASSSGGGLDTEAFFGQGTRLTVV.

V gene TRBV6-1 combines with J gene TRBJ1-2, with D possibly matching TRBD1 (5 bases). Deletions cut 5 bases from V and 7 bases from J, with 11 bases between. Per germline, CDR1 MNHNS and CDR2 SASEGT. The length of the CDR3 is 12 residues. For the CDR3, the DNA is TGTGCCAGCAGTATTCCCGGGGGTGGCTACACCTTC. It yields the protein CASSIPGGGYTF.

The V and J genes are TRBV6-5 and TRBJ1-6; the D is unclear. Germline assignment: CDR1 MNHEY and CDR2 SVGAGI. Trimming removed 6 bases from V and 10 bases from J, with 10 bases in between. This CDR3 spans 12 amino acids. In nucleotides, the CDR3 is TGTGCCAGCAGCCTCCCTATGTCACCCCTCCACTTT. It codes for CASSLPMSPLHF.

The chain has TRBV28 and TRBJ2-4; TRBD1 matches 8 bases. The CDR3 spans 15 residues. Trimming cost V 10 bases and J 0 bases; bases outside gene matches: 8. Germline CDR1 reads MDHEN; CDR2 reads SYDVKM. The DNA for the CDR3 is TGTGCCACCAAACAGGGGGGACTAGCCAAAAACATTCAGTACTTC. This gives the protein CATKQGGLAKNIQYF.

This chain connects TRBV7-9 to TRBJ2-5; 8 bases agree with TRBD2. V gave up 1 base and J gave up 3 bases; unmatched junction bases: 4. Germline CDR1 SEHNR, CDR2 FQNEAQ (reference sequence). CDR3 length: 15 residues. The CDR3 DNA is TGTGCCAGCAGCTTAGTGGGGACTAGAGAAGAGACCCAGTACTTC. Protein: CASSLVGTREETQYF.

This clone was observed a handful of times. The chain uses TRBV6-6 and TRBJ1-3; no reliable D call. Trimming stripped 0 bases from V and 3 bases from J, with 3 bases between. Germline loops: CDR1 MNHNY, CDR2 SVGAGI (reference sequence). CDR3 length: 13 amino acids. The CDR3 DNA reads as TGTGCCAGCAGTTACTCTCTTGGAAACACCATATATTTT. Translation gives CASSYSLGNTIYF.

V is TRBV7-2 and J is TRBJ2-1; TRBD2 matches at 15 bases. V lost 3 bases to trimming and J lost 7 bases; unmatched junction nucleotides: 1. There are 15 residues in the CDR3. The germline V gene encodes CDR1 SGHTA and CDR2 FQGNSA. CDR3 coding DNA: TGTGCCAGCAGCTTCGGACTAGCGGGGGGGAATGAGCAGTTCTTC. Protein: CASSFGLAGGNEQFF.

The chain joins TRBV27 to TRBJ2-7, with 10 bases that match TRBD2. The CDR3 runs 15 residues. Germline V gene lookup returns CDR1 MNHEY and CDR2 SMNVEV (reference sequence). The junction had 7 bases not matched to a gene; V was cut back by 6 bases and J by 2 bases. The CDR3 DNA follows: TGTGCCAGCAGCCTAGCGGGGGCCCCTCCCTACGAGCAGTACTTC. Amino acid sequence: CASSLAGAPPYEQYF.

The genes are TRBV7-2 and TRBJ2-7; 9 nucleotides line up with TRBD1. The V gene's germline CDR1 is SGHTA and CDR2 FQGNSA. Trimming at V came to 4 bases and at J to 6 bases, leaving 7 bases not matched to a gene. The CDR3 is 14 residues long. In DNA, the CDR3 is TGTGCCAGCAGCTCTACCGGGACAGGGCGCGAGCAGTACTTC. It translates to CASSSTGTGREQYF. Complete variable domain (other parts from reference TRBV7-2 and TRBJ2-7): GAGVSQSPSNKVTEKGKDVELRCDPISGHTALYWYRQSLGQGLEFLIYFQGNSAPDKSGLPSDRFSAERTGGSVSTLTIQRTQQEDSAVYLCASSSTGTGREQYFGPGTRLTVT.

On this clone itself: Other nucleotide sequences in the sample specify the same CDR3. The rearrangement uses TRBV4-2 and TRBJ1-3, with D unclear. The germline V gene encodes CDR1 LGHNA and CDR2 YNFKEQ. The CDR3 is 18 residues long. Trimming removed 1 base from V and 2 bases from J, with 18 bases in between. The CDR3 DNA reads TGTGCCAGCAGCCAAGGTTTGTTAGCGGAGGGCCCTGGAAACACCATATATTTT. Protein sequence: CASSQGLLAEGPGNTIYF.

About this clone: Other DNA sequences from this sample encode an identical CDR3 as well. This chain links TRBV11-2 with TRBJ2-7, with TRBD1 matching over 9 bases. Per the germline V gene, CDR1 is SGHAT and CDR2 is FQNNGV. V gave up 1 base and J gave up 2 bases; unmatched junction bases: 0. CDR3 length equals 14 residues. The CDR3 region has the DNA TGTGCCAGCAGCTTAGGACAGGGGGCCTACGAGCAGTACTTC. Translating gives CASSLGQGAYEQYF.

CDR3 sequence (DNA): TGTGCCAGCAGCTTCAAGGGAGAGAGTTTCGGCTACACCTTC. This encodes CASSFKGESFGYTF. This chain joins TRBV7-2 and TRBJ1-2; D uncertain. The germline CDR1 and CDR2 sequences are SGHTA and FQGNSA. V gave up 3 bases and J gave up 8 bases, with 16 bases separating them. The length of the CDR3 is 14 residues.

This clone was recorded a few times. The chain carries TRBV11-3 and TRBJ2-5; 8 bases are a match to TRBD1. Germline CDR1 reads SGHNT; CDR2 reads YENEEA. After removal of 3 bases from V and 3 bases from J, the junction contained 0 bases not matched to a gene. The length of the CDR3 is 13 residues. CDR3 sequence: CASSLDREETQYF. The CDR3 nucleotides read TGTGCCAGCAGCTTGGACAGGGAAGAGACCCAGTACTTC.

The V call is TRBV5-1, the J call TRBJ1-3, with D hard to call. Per the germline V gene, CDR1 is SGHRS and CDR2 is YFSETQ. The CDR3 consists of 14 residues. V lost 4 bases, J lost 0 bases, and 8 bases lay in between. The CDR3 is CASSKTFSGNTIYF. Written as DNA, the CDR3 is TGCGCCAGCAGCAAAACATTCTCTGGAAACACCATATATTTT.

The chain employs TRBV25-1 and TRBJ1-3; possibly TRBD1 for D (6 bases). Germline loops: CDR1 MGHDK, CDR2 SYGVNS. Trimming removed 3 bases from V and 0 bases from J, with 9 bases in between. The CDR3 is 15 residues long. The CDR3 protein is CASSDSRGSGNTIYF. CDR3 coding DNA: TGTGCCAGCAGTGATTCCAGGGGCTCTGGAAACACCATATATTTT.

The genes are TRBV4-3 and TRBJ2-3, with TRBD1 as a possible D gene (6 bases). The CDR3 runs 15 residues. Per germline, CDR1 LGHNA and CDR2 YSLEER. Trimming removed 0 bases at V and 8 bases at J, with 15 bases between. Here the CDR3 reads CASSQDFVEQGTQYF. CDR3 nucleotides: TGCGCCAGCAGCCAAGATTTTGTGGAACAGGGTACGCAGTATTTT.

The chain links TRBV5-6 to TRBJ2-1; 7 bases align to TRBD1. The ends lost 5 bases at V and 1 base at J; junction bases unmatched: 6. The CDR3 sequence is 15 residues long. Germline V lookup: CDR1 SGHDT, CDR2 YYEEEE. The CDR3 DNA reads TGTGCCAGCAGATACGGGACAGTTTCCTACAATGAGCAGTTCTTC. This gives the protein CASRYGTVSYNEQFF.

This clone was picked up one time. The rearrangement uses TRBV30 and TRBJ2-5; D is unclear. Germline lookup yields CDR1 GTSNPN and CDR2 SVGIG (reference sequence). V was clipped by 1 base and J by 7 bases, with 16 bases between them. This CDR3 contains 14 residues. CDR3 protein: CAWSGVTLGGTQYF. CDR3 DNA sequence: TGTGCCTGGAGTGGGGTCACACTCGGCGGGACCCAGTACTTC.

About this clone itself: Other DNA sequences in this sample translate to the same CDR3. The gene calls are TRBV2 and TRBJ2-7; D not certain. Trimming cost V 7 bases and J 2 bases, with 9 bases left between them. Germline CDR1 SNHLY, CDR2 FYNNEI. This CDR3 comprises 12 residues. The CDR3 DNA reads as TGTGCCAGCACTGGCGGTCCCTACGAGCAGTACTTC. Translation gives CASTGGPYEQYF.